This TCR beta chain derives from a study of T cell repertoires in cytomegalovirus infection. Across the study: It was the public TCR beta signatures that indicated both CMV infection and matching HLA type.

General observations from the study: HLA-C-restricted CMV clonotypes gave the most frequent clonotype in two of eight donors. Cumulative public TCR beta family frequency identified CMV carriers with the relevant HLA.

The CDR3 has 15 amino acids. CDR1 is SEHNR and CDR2 is FQNEAQ in the germline V gene (reference sequence). After removal of 3 bases from V and 6 bases from J, the junction contained 8 bases not matched to a gene. This clonotype has a count of ten or more. What it binds is unknown. TCRdb itself ran the reads through MiXCR, one entry per CDR3 protein. The sample carries approximately 750,000 distinct CDR3 sequences, less than 40% recorded once. This TCR was recovered from a human donor in good health (CMV status not recorded). Some clones in this sample may be carry-over from other donors' samples. Sequenced: PBMCs. The genes are TRBV7-9 and TRBJ2-4; 7 bases map to TRBD1. For the CDR3, the DNA is TGTGCCAGCAGCTTTACACAGGCAGGGGGAAACATTCAGTACTTC. As protein: CASSFTQAGGNIQYF.